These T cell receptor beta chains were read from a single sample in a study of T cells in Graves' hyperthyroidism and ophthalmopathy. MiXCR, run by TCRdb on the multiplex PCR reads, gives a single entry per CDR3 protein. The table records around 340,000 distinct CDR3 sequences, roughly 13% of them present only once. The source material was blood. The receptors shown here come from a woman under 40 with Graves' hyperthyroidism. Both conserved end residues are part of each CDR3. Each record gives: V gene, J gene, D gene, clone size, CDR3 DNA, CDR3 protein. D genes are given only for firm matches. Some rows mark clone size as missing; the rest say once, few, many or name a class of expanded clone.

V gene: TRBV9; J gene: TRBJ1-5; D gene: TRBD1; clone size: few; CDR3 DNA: TGTGCCAGCAGCGTAGGGACAGGGGGCAATCAGCCCCAGCATTTT; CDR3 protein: CASSVGTGGNQPQHF
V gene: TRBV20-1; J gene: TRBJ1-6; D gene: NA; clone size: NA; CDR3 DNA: TGCAGTGCTAGCTGGGACACAGTACTTTCCTATAATTCACCCCTCCACTTT; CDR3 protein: CSASWDTVLSYNSPLHF
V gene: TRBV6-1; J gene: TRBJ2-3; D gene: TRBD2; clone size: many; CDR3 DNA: TGTGCCACCAACCCGACTAGCGGGGGGTCAGATACGCAGTATTTT; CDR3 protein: CATNPTSGGSDTQYF
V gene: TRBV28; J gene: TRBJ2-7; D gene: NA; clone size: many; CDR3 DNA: TGTGCCAGCAGTTTAAGCCTCTCAAGGGAGCAGTACTTC; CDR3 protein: CASSLSLSREQYF
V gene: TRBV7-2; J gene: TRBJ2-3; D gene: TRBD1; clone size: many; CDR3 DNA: TGTGCCAGCAGCCTCCAGGGGGCCAGGACAGATACGCAGTATTTT; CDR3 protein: CASSLQGARTDTQYF
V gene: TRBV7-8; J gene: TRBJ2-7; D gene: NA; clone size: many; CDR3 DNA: TGTGCCAGCAGCTTAGACTCAGCATCCTACGAGCAGTACTTC; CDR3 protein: CASSLDSASYEQYF
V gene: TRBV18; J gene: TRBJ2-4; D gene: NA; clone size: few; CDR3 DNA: TGTGCCAGCTCACCCTTGGTAGACTACAAAAACATTCAGTACTTC; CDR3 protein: CASSPLVDYKNIQYF
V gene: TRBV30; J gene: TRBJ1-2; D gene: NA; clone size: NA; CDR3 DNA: TGTGCCTGGAGGGTTGCGGCCTCACCGGGTGGCTACACCTTC; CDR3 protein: CAWRVAASPGGYTF
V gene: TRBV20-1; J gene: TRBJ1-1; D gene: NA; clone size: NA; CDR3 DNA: TGCAGTGCTAGTTCGGGGCCCAAGAACACTGATGCTTTCTTT; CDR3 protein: CSASSGPKNTDAFF
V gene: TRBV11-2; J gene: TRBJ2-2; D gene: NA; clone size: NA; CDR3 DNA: TGTGCCAGCAGGCCTACTGCCGGGGAGCTGTTTTTT; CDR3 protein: CASRPTAGELFF
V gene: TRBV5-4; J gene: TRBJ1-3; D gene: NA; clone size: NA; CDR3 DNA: TGTGCCAGCAGCCCTGGGACTGTCCTCTCTGGAAACACCATATATTTT; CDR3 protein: CASSPGTVLSGNTIYF
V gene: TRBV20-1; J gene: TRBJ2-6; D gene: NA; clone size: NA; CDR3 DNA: TGCAGTGCACGGACAAGAGGGGGCGTCCTGACTTTC; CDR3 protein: CSARTRGGVLTF
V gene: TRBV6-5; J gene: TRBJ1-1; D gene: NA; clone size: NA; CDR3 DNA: TGTGCCAGCAGTTACTCGAATTGGGGACACACTGAAGCTTTCTTT; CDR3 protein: CASSYSNWGHTEAFF
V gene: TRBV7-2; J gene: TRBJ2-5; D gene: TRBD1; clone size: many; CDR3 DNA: TGTGCCAGCAGCTTAGACGCAGGGGGACAGTACTTC; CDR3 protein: CASSLDAGGQYF
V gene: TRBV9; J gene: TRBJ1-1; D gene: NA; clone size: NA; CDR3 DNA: TGTGCCAGCAGCGTAGATCGGGCGGACACTGAAGCTTTCTTT; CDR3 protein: CASSVDRADTEAFF
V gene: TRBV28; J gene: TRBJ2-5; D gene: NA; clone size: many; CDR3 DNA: TGTGCCAGCAGTTTTGGTGGGAGTCAAGAGACCCAGTACTTC; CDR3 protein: CASSFGGSQETQYF
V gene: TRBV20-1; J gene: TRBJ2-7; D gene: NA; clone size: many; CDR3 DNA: TGCAGTGCTAGACCCCGCAACCGGGTCGTCTCCTACGAGCAGTACTTC; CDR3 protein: CSARPRNRVVSYEQYF
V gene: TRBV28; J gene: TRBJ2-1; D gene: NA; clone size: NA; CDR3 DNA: TGTGCCAGCGGAAAGCGGGACAGCGTCAACAATGAGCAGTTCTTC; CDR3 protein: CASGKRDSVNNEQFF
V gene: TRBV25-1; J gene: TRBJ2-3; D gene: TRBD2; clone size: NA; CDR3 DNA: TGTGCCAGCAGTGAATATAGCGGGAGAGGCACAGATACGCAGTATTTT; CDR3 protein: CASSEYSGRGTDTQYF
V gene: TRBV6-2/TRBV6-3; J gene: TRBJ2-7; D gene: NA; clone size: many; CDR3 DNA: TGTGCCAGCAGTGGTTCAATATACGAGCAGTACTTC; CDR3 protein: CASSGSIYEQYF
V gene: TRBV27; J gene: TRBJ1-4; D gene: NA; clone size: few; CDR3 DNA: TGTGCCAGCAGTCGGAATGTAGGGGGAAATGAAAAACTGTTTTTT; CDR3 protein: CASSRNVGGNEKLFF
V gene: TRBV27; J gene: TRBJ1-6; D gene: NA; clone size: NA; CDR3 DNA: TGTGCCAGCAGTCCCCGGAGCGCCAATAATTCACCCCTCCACTTT; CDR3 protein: CASSPRSANNSPLHF
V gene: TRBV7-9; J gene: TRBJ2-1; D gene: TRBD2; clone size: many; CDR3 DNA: TGTGCCAGCAGGGAATCCCGACTAGCGGGAGAGTCCAATGAGCAGTTCTTC; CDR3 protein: CASRESRLAGESNEQFF
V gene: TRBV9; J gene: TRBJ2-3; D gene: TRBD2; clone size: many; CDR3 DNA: TGTGCCAGCAGCCCCCACGGGACTAGCGGGGGTAAGATCACAGATACGCAGTATTTT; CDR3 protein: CASSPHGTSGGKITDTQYF
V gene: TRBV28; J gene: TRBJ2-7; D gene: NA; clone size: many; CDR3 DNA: TGTGCCAGCAGTTTGGCTGGCCGGGCGGTGGGGGGCTACGAGCAGTACTTC; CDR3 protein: CASSLAGRAVGGYEQYF
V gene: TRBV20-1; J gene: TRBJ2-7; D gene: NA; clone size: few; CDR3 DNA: TGCAGTGCTAGGGACCACCGACTGGGAACCTCCTACGAGCAGTACTTC; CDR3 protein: CSARDHRLGTSYEQYF
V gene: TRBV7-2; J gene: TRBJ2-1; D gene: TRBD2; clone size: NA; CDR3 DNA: TGTGCCAGCAGCTTAAGCGGGAGGGCCTCGGGTGAGCAGTTCTTC; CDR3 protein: CASSLSGRASGEQFF
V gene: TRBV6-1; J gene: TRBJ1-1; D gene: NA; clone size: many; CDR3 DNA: TGTGCCAGCAGTAACTGGGGGGGAAACACTGAAGCTTTCTTT; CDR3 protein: CASSNWGGNTEAFF
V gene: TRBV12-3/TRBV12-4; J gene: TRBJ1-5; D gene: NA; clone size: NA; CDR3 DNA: TGTGCCAGCAGCCCGTTTCCGCAGGGCCCCTTTCAGCCCCAGCATTTT; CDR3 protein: CASSPFPQGPFQPQHF
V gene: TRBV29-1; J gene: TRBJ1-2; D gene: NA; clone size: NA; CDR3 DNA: TGCAGCGTTGACAGCGGAATGAATGGCTACACCTTC; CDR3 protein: CSVDSGMNGYTF
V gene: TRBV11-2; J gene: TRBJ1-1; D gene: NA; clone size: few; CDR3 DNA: TGTGCCAGCAGCTTAAGAGTCGTGGGGGGGGCCGGGAACACTGAAGCTTTCTTT; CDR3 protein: CASSLRVVGGAGNTEAFF
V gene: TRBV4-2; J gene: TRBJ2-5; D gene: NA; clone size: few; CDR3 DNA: TGTGCCAGCAGCCAAGGATCTTCCAGCAGGGGAAATAGTGAAGAGACCCAGTACTTC; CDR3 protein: CASSQGSSSRGNSEETQYF
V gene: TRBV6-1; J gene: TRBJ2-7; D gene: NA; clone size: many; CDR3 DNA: TGTGCCAGCAGCCGCACGGGGCTCTCCTACGAGCAGTACTTC; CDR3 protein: CASSRTGLSYEQYF
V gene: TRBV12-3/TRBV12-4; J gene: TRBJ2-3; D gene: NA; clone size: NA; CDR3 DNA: TGTGCCAGCAGTTTGTCGGGTGCGTGGGAGGACACAGATACGCAGTATTTT; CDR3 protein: CASSLSGAWEDTDTQYF
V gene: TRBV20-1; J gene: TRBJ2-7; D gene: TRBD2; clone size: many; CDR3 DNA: TGCAGTGCTAGAGATCCGGCGGGACTAGCGGGCCACGAGCAGTACTTC; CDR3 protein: CSARDPAGLAGHEQYF
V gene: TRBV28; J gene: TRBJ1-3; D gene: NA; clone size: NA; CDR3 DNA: TGTGCCAGCAGTTTAGCAGGGGTAAACACCATATATTTT; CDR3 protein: CASSLAGVNTIYF
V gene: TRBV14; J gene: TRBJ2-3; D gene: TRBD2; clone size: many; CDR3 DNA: TGTGCCAGCAGCAAAGCGGGGGATACGCAGTATTTT; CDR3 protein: CASSKAGDTQYF
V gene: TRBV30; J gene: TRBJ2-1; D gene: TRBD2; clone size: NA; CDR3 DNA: TGTGCCTGGAGTCTCAAAGGAGCGGGAGCCTACAATGAGCAGTTCTTC; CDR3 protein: CAWSLKGAGAYNEQFF
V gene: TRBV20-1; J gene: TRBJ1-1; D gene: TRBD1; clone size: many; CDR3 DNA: TGCAGCGCAAGACAGGGGAACACTGAAGCTTTCTTT; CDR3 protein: CSARQGNTEAFF
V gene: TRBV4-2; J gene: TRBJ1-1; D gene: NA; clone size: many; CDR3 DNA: TGTGCCAGCAGCCAAGAAGGTTCCGCGCGGGCTTTCTTT; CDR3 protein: CASSQEGSARAFF
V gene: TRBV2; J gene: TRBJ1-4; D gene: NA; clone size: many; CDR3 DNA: TGTGCCAGCAGGGAGGGGAAAATCGAAAAACTGTTTTTT; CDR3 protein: CASREGKIEKLFF
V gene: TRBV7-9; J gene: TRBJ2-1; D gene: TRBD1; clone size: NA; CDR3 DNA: TGTGCCAGCAGCAAACAGGGGAATGAGCAGTTCTTC; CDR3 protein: CASSKQGNEQFF
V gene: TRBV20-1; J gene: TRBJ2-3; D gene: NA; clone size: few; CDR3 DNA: TGCAGTGCTAGAGATTCTAGGACTCCCACAGATACGCAGTATTTT; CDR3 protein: CSARDSRTPTDTQYF
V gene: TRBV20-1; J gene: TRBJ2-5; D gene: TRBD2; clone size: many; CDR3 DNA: TGCAGTGCTAGAGATCCCCCGGGACTAGATGTAAGGCAAGAGACCCAGTACTTC; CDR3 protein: CSARDPPGLDVRQETQYF
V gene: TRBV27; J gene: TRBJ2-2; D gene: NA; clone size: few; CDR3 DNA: TGTGCCAGCAGCCACCCAGGATGGACCGGGGAGCTGTTTTTT; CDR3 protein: CASSHPGWTGELFF
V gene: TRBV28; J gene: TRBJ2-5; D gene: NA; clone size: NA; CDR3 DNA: TGTGCCAGCAGTTACGGCAGGGAGGAGACCCAGTACTTC; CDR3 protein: CASSYGREETQYF
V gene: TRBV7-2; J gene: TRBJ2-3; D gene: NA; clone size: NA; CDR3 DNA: TGTGCCAGCAGCACGGGACTGATCACAGATACGCAGTATTTT; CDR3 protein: CASSTGLITDTQYF
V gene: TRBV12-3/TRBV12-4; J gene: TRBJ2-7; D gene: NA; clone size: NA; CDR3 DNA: TGTGCCAGCAGTCCTTGGAGGGCGAGCTCCTACGAGCAGTACTTC; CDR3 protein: CASSPWRASSYEQYF
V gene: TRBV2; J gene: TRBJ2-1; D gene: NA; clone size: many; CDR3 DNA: TGTGCCAGCCGAAGGGAGGACAATGAGCAGTTCTTC; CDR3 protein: CASRREDNEQFF
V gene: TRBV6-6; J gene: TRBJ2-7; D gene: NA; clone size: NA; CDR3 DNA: TGTGCCAGCAGTTACGGGGTCTCAGGCTTCTACGAGCAGTACTTC; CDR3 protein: CASSYGVSGFYEQYF
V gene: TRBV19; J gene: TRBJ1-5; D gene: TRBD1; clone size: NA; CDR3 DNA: TGTGCCAGTCGCCTGACAGGGAGCAATCAGCCCCAGCATTTT; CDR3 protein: CASRLTGSNQPQHF
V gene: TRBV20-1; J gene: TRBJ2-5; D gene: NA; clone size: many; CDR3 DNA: TGCAGTGCTAGAGAAGATGGCGAGACCCAGTACTTC; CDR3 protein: CSAREDGETQYF
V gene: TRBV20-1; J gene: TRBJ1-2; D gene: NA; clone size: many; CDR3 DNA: TGCAGTGCACACCCTCCAGGGGACTATGGCTACACCTTC; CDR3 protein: CSAHPPGDYGYTF
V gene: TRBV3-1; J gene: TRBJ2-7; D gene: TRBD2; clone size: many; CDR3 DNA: TGTGCCAGCAGCCTAGCGGGGCCTGCCTACGAGCAGTACTTC; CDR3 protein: CASSLAGPAYEQYF
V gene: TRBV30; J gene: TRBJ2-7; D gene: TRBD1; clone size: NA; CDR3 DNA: TGTGCCTGGCGACCCAGGGACAGGGGATACGAGCAGTACTTC; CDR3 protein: CAWRPRDRGYEQYF
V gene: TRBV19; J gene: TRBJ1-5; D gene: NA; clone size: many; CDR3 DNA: TGTGCCAGTAGTATAGTAGCAGGGTCGAAGAATCAGCCCCAGCATTTT; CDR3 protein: CASSIVAGSKNQPQHF
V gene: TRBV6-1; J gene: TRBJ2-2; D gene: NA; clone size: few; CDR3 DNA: TGTGCCAGCAGTCCGTCCTTATTCCGGGACTTCAACACCGGGGAGCTGTTTTTT; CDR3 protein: CASSPSLFRDFNTGELFF
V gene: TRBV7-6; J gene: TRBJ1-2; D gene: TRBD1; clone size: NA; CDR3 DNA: TGTGCCAGCAGCCCGACAGGGAATAACTATGGCTACACCTTC; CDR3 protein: CASSPTGNNYGYTF
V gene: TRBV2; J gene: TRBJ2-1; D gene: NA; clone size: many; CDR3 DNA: TGTGCCAATAGTCTTGCAGTCTACAATGAGCAGTTCTTC; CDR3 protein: CANSLAVYNEQFF
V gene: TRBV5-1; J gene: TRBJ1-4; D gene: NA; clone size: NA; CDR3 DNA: TGCGCCAGCAGCGAGGGACATGGAGGCAGTAATGAAAAACTGTTTTTT; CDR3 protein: CASSEGHGGSNEKLFF